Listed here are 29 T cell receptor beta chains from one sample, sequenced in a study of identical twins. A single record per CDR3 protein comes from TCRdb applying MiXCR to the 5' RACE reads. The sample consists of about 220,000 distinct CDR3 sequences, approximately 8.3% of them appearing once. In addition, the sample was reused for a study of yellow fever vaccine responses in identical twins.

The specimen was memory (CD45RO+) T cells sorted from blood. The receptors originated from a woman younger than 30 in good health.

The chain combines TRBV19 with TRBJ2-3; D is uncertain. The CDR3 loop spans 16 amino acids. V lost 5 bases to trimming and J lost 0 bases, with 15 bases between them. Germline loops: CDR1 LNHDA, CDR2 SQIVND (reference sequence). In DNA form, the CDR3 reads TGTGCCAGTAGTGGGTGGCGATCCACTAGCACAGATACGCAGTATTTT. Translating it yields CASSGWRSTSTDTQYF.

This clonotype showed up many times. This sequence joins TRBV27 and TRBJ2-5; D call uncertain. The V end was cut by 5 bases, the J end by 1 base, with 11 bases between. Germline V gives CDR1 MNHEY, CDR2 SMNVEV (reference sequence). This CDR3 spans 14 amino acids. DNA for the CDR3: TGTGCCAGCAGTCCCCCCGGGTTCCAAGAGACCCAGTACTTC. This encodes CASSPPGFQETQYF.

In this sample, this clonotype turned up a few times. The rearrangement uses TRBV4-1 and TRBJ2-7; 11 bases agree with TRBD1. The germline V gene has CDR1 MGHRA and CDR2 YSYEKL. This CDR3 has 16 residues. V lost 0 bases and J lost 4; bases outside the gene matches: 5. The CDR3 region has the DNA TGCGCCAGCAGCCAAGAACCCGGGACAGGGGGGTACGAGCAGTACTTC. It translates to CASSQEPGTGGYEQYF.

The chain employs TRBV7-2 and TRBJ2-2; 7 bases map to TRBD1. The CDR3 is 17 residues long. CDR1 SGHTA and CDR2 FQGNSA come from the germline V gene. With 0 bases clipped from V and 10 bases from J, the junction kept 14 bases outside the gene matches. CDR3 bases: TGTGCCAGCAGCTTAGCGGGACAGACTAAGGGGAAATCGGAGCTGTTTTTT. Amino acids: CASSLAGQTKGKSELFF.

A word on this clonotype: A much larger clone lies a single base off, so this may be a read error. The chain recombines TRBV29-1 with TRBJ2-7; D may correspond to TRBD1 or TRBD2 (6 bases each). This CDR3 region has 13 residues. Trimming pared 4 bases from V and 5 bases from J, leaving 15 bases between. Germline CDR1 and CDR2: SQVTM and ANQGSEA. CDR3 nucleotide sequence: TGCAGCGTTGGAAGGGGGGTTTACCACGAGCAGTACTTC. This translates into CSVGRGVYHEQYF.

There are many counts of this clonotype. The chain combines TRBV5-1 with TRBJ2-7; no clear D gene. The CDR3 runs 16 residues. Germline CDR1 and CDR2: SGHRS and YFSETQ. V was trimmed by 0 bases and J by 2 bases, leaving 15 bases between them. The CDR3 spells CASSLGSLISTYEQYF. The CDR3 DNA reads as TGCGCCAGCAGCTTGGGCAGCCTTATATCTACCTACGAGCAGTACTTC. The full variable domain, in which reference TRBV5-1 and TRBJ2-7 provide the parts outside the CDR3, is KAGVTQTPRYLIKTRGQQVTLSCSPISGHRSVSWYQQTPGQGLQFLFEYFSETQRNKGNFPGRFSGRQFSNSRSEMNVSTLELGDSALYLCASSLGSLISTYEQYFGPGTRLTVT.

This CDR3 is CASSQREDSNRGTQETQYF. DNA for the CDR3: TGCGCCAGCAGCCAACGAGAAGACTCTAACCGGGGGACACAAGAGACCCAGTACTTC. The genes are TRBV4-1 and TRBJ2-5; D tentatively fits TRBD1 or TRBD2 (6 bases each). There are 19 residues in the CDR3. V lost 2 bases and J 2 bases, leaving 24 bases between the germline ends. Germline values: CDR1 MGHRA, CDR2 YSYEKL.

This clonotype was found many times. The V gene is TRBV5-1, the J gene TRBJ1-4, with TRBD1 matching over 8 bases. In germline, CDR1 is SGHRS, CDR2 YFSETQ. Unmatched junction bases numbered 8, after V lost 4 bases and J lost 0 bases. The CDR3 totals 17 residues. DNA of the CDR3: TGCGCCAGCAGCCCTGACAGGGGAACAGCAACTAATGAAAAACTGTTTTTT. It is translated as CASSPDRGTATNEKLFF. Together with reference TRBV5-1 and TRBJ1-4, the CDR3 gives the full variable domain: KAGVTQTPRYLIKTRGQQVTLSCSPISGHRSVSWYQQTPGQGLQFLFEYFSETQRNKGNFPGRFSGRQFSNSRSEMNVSTLELGDSALYLCASSPDRGTATNEKLFFGSGTQLSVL.

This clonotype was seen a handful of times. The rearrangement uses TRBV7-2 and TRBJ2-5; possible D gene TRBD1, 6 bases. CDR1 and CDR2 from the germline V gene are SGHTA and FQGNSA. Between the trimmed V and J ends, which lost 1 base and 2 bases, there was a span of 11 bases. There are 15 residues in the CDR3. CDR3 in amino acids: CASSLVRGVQETQYF. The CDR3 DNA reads TGTGCCAGCAGCTTAGTCAGGGGTGTTCAAGAGACCCAGTACTTC.

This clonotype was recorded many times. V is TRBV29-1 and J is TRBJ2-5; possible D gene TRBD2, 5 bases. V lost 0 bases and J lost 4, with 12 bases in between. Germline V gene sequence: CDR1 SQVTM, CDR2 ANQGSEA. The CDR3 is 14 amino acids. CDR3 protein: CSVEDPTRRETQYF. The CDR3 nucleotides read TGCAGCGTTGAAGATCCTACTAGGCGAGAGACCCAGTACTTC.

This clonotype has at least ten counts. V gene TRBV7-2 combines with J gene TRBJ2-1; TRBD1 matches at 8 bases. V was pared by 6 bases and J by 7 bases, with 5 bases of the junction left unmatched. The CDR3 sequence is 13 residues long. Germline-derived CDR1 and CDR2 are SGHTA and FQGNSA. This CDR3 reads CASRTGAQNEQFF. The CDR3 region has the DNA TGTGCCAGCAGGACAGGGGCTCAGAATGAGCAGTTCTTC.

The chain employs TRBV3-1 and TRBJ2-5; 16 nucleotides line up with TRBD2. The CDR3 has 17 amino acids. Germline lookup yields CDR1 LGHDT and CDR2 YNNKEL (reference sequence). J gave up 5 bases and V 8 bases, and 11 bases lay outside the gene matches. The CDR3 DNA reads TGTGCCAGCTCCCCGGGACTAGCGGGGGGGCATAAGGAGACCCAGTACTTC. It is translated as CASSPGLAGGHKETQYF.

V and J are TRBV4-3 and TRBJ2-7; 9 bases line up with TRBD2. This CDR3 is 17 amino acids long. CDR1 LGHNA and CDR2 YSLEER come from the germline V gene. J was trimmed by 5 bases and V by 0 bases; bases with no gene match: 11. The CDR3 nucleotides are TGCGCCAGCAGCCAAGATCGGGGAGCGGGAGGTCGGAACGAGCAGTACTTC. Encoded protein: CASSQDRGAGGRNEQYF.

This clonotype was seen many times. CDR3 sequence (DNA): TGCAGCGTTGAAGACCCGGGACAGCATAATGAAAAACTGTTTTTT. Residues: CSVEDPGQHNEKLFF. This chain uses TRBV29-1 with TRBJ1-4; 7 positions agree with TRBD1. Trimming at V came to 0 bases and at J to 4 bases, leaving 5 bases not matched to a gene. The CDR3 extends over 15 amino acids. Germline values: CDR1 SQVTM, CDR2 ANQGSEA.

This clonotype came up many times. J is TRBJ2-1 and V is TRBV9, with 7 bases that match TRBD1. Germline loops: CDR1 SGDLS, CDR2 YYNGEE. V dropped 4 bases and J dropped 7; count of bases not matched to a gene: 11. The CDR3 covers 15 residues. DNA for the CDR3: TGTGCCAGCAGCCCCTTGGGGACAGAAGCGAATGAGCAGTTCTTC. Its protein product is CASSPLGTEANEQFF.

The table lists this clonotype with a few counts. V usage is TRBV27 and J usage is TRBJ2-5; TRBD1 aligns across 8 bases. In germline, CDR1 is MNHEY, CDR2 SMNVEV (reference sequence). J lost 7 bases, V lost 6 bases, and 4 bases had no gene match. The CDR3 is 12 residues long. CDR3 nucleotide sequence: TGTGCCAGCAGCTGGGACAGGAGGACCCAGTACTTC. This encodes CASSWDRRTQYF.

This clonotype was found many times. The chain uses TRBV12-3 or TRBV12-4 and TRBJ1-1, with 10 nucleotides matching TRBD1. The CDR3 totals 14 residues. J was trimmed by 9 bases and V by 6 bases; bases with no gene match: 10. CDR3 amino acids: CASSLSGTGVQAFF. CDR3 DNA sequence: TGTGCCAGCAGCCTCTCCGGGACAGGGGTGCAAGCTTTCTTT.

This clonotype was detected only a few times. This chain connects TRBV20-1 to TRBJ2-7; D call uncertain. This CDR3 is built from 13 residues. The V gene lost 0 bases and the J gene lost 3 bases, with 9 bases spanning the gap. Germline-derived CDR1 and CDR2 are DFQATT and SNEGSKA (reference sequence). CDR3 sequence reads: CSARDGPVYEQYF. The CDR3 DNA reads TGCAGTGCTAGAGATGGACCGGTCTACGAGCAGTACTTC.

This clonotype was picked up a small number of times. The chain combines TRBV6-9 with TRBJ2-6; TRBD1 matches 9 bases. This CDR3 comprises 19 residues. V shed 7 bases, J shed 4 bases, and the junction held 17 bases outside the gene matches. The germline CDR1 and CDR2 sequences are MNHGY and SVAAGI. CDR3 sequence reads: CASTIEPGQGLLGANVLTF. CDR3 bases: TGTGCCAGCACAATAGAACCGGGACAGGGTTTACTCGGGGCCAACGTCCTGACTTTC.

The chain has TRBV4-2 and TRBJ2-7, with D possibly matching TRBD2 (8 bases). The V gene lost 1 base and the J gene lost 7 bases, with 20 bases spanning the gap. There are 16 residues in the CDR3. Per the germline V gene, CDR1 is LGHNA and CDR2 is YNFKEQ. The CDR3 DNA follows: TGTGCCAGCAGCCAAGGGGAAAGCGGGGGACAGAGAGAGCAGTACTTC. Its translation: CASSQGESGGQREQYF.

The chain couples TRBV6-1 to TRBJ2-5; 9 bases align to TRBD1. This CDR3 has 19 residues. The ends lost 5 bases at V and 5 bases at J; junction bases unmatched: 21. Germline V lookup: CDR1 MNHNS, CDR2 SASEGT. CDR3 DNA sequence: TGTGCCAGCAGTCCCCGGGACAGGGAAAAGCTTTTGGTCTCGGAGACCCAGTACTTC. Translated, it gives CASSPRDREKLLVSETQYF.

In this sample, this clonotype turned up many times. The CDR3 region is CASSHHQGDGETQYF. The CDR3 DNA is TGTGCCAGCAGCCACCACCAGGGGGATGGAGAGACCCAGTACTTC. V is TRBV7-8 and J is TRBJ2-5, with 7 bases matching TRBD1. The CDR3 is 15 amino acids. Germline CDR1 and CDR2: SGHVS and FQNEAQ. V gave up 5 bases and J gave up 4 bases; unmatched junction bases: 10.

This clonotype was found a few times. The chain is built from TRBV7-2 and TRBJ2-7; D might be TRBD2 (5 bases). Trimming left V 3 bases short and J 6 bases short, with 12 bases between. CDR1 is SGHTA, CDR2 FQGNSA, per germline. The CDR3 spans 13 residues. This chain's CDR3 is CASSFEAALEQYF. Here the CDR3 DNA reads TGTGCCAGCAGCTTCGAAGCGGCCCTCGAGCAGTACTTC.

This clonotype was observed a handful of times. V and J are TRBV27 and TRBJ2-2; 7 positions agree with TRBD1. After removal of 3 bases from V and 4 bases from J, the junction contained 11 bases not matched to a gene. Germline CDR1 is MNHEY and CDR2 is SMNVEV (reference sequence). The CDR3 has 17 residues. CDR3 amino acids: CASSFQARQGSTGELFF. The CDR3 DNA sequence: TGTGCCAGCAGTTTCCAAGCCCGACAGGGTTCCACCGGGGAGCTGTTTTTT.

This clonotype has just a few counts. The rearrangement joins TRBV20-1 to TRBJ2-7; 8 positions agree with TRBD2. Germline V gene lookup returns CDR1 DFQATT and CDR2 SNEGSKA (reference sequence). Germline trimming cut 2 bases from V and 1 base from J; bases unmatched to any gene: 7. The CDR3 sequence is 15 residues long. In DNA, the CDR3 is TGCAGTGCTAGATCGGAAAGCGGGAGATCCTACGAGCAGTACTTC. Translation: CSARSESGRSYEQYF.

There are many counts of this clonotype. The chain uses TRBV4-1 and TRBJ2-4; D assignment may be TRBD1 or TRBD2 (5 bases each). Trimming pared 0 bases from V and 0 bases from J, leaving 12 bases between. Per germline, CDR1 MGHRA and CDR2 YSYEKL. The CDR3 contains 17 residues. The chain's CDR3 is CASSQERQGVAKNIQYF. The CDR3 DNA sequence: TGCGCCAGCAGCCAAGAGCGGCAGGGAGTAGCCAAAAACATTCAGTACTTC.

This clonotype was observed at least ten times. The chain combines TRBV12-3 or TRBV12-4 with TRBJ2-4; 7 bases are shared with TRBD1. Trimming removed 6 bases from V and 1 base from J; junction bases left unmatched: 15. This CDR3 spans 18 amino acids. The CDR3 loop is CASSRGSTGLVAKNIQYF. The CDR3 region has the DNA TGTGCCAGCAGCCGAGGATCGACAGGGTTGGTGGCCAAAAACATTCAGTACTTC.

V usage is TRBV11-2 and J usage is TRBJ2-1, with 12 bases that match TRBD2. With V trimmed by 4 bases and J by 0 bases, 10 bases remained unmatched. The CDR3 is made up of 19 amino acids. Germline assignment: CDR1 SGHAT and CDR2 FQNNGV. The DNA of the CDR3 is TGTGCCAGCAGCTCCTACTTTACTAGCGGGAGGAGCTCCTACAATGAGCAGTTCTTC. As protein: CASSSYFTSGRSSYNEQFF. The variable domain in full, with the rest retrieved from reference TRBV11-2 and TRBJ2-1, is EAGVAQSPRYKIIEKRQSVAFWCNPISGHATLYWYQQILGQGPKLLIQFQNNGVVDDSQLPKDRFSAERLKGVDSTLKIQPAKLEDSAVYLCASSSYFTSGRSSYNEQFFGPGTRLTVL.

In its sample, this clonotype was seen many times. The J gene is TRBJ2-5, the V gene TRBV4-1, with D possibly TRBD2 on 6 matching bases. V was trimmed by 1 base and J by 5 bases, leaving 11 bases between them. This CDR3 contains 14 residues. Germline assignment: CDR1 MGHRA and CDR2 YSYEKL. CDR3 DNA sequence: TGCGCCAGCAGCCAAGGGACTAACAGGGAGACCCAGTACTTC. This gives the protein CASSQGTNRETQYF.